Listed below are T cell receptor beta chains from one sample, sequenced in a study of T cell repertoires in cytomegalovirus infection. No antigen is known for these receptors. MiXCR was run by TCRdb on the reads, yielding one entry per CDR3 protein. Among approximately 600,000 distinct CDR3 sequences, under 45% were seen once, and the ten largest hold 40% to 60%. Sequencing used cultured PBMCs, obtained from culture after CMV antigen stimulation. The receptors shown here come from a human donor in good health (CMV status not recorded). Some clones in this sample may be carry-over from other donors' samples. Each CDR3 is given with its conserved first and last residue. D genes are given only for firm matches. Expanded clones are given a class, and other clones once, few, many or no size at all.

d_gene,j_gene,abundance,v_gene,CDR3aa,CDR3nt
TRBD1,TRBJ1-5,.,TRBV4-1,CASSQDDRAVNQPQHF,TGCGCCAGCAGCCAAGACGACAGGGCCGTCAATCAGCCCCAGCATTTT
.,TRBJ2-7,.,TRBV7-2,CASSLTRLAAYEQYF,TGTGCCAGCAGCCTAACGAGGCTAGCCGCCTACGAGCAGTACTTC
.,TRBJ2-5,few,TRBV7-2,CASSRTFQETQYF,TGTGCCAGCAGCCGGACATTCCAAGAGACCCAGTACTTC
TRBD2,TRBJ2-3,.,TRBV6-1,CASRGLAGETDTQYF,TGTGCCAGCAGAGGACTAGCGGGAGAGACAGATACGCAGTATTTT
TRBD2,TRBJ2-7,.,TRBV20-1,CSARSGTSAYEQYF,TGCAGTGCTAGATCCGGGACTAGCGCCTACGAGCAGTACTTC
.,TRBJ1-2,few,TRBV6-2/TRBV6-3,CASSHLRPGGATGGYTF,TGTGCCAGCAGCCACTTGCGTCCCGGGGGCGCGACAGGAGGCTACACCTTC
.,TRBJ2-2,.,TRBV12-5,CASGRRDGELFF,TGTGCTAGTGGGCGTAGGGACGGGGAGCTGTTTTTT
.,TRBJ2-2,few,TRBV12-3/TRBV12-4,CASTRIEVAGELFF,TGTGCCAGCACGCGGATTGAGGTAGCCGGGGAGCTGTTTTTT
.,TRBJ1-5,.,TRBV7-2,CASSLVGQGSQPQHF,TGTGCCAGCAGCTTAGTAGGCCAGGGGAGTCAGCCCCAGCATTTT
TRBD1,TRBJ2-7,.,TRBV6-2/TRBV6-3,CASKSTGGGEQYF,TGTGCCAGCAAGTCGACAGGGGGAGGAGAGCAGTACTTC
.,TRBJ2-3,many,TRBV7-2,CASSLAFGGTSTDTQYF,TGTGCCAGCAGCTTAGCGTTTGGCGGGACATCCACAGATACGCAGTATTTT